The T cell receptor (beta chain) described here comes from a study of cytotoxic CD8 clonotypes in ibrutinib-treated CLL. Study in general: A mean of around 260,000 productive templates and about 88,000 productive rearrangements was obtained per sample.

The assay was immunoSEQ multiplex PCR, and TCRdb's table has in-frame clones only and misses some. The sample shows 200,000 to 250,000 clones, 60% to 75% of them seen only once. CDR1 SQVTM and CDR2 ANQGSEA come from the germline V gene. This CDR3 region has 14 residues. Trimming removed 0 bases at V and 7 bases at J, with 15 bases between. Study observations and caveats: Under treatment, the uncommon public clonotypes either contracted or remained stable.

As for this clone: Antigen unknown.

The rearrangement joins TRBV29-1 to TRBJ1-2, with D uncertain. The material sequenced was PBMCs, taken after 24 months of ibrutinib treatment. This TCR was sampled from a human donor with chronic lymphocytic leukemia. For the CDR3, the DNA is TGCAGCGTTGAAGATCTAAGACAACAGATTGGCTACACCTTC. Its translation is CSVEDLRQQIGYTF.